The next 32 T cell receptor beta chains were all read from a single sample in a study of cytomegalovirus exposure and HLA in healthy donors. Use of 60 Vbeta and 13 Jbeta primers characterized the PCR. The method was immunoSEQ multiplex PCR; TCRdb's version includes in-frame clones alone and lacks a portion of them. The sample contains some 120,000 clones, about three quarters of which appear only once. Sequencing was done on a sample of PBMCs. The receptors derive from a woman aged 55-70 years in good health and CMV-seropositive.

The rearrangement uses TRBV11-2 and TRBJ1-1; TRBD1 is a possible D gene (5 bases). The CDR3 length is 14 residues. Trimming shortened V by 5 bases and J by 4 bases, and 14 bases separated the two germline ends. Germline V gives CDR1 SGHAT, CDR2 FQNNGV. CDR3 in amino acids: CASSRGVGGTEAFF. The CDR3 nucleotides read TGTGCCAGCAGCCGGGGTGTGGGGGGCACTGAAGCTTTCTTT.

The chain carries TRBV30 and TRBJ2-1; the match to TRBD2 covers 10 bases. CDR1 and CDR2 from the germline V gene are GTSNPN and SVGIG (reference sequence). Trimming removed 6 bases from V and 2 bases from J; junction bases left unmatched: 4. The CDR3 loop spans 14 amino acids. Here the CDR3 reads CACYSGGTYNEQFF. The CDR3 DNA sequence: TGTGCCTGTTATAGCGGGGGGACCTACAATGAGCAGTTCTTC.

The chain links TRBV4-2 to TRBJ1-2; D remains unclear. CDR3 length: 16 residues. Germline assignment: CDR1 LGHNA and CDR2 YNFKEQ. Trimming shortened V by 1 base and J by 3 bases, and 15 bases separated the two germline ends. The CDR3 here is CASSQVGVAGDYGYTF. The CDR3 region has the DNA TGTGCCAGCAGCCAAGTAGGAGTTGCCGGGGACTATGGCTACACCTTC.

The chain links TRBV7-3 to TRBJ2-5; D possibly corresponds to TRBD1 (6 bases). V shed 3 bases and J shed 9 bases, with 20 bases lying between them. This CDR3 is built from 15 residues. CDR1 SGHTA and CDR2 FQGTGA come from the germline V gene. CDR3 residues: CASSFGVGHRTAQYF. The CDR3 nucleotides read TGTGCCAGCAGCTTTGGGGTGGGACACCGGACAGCCCAGTACTTC.

The CDR3 DNA follows: TGTGCCAGCAGCCAATCGGGGACAGCTGGGAAACTGTTTTTT. It yields the protein CASSQSGTAGKLFF. The chain is built from TRBV4-2 and TRBJ1-4; 7 nucleotides agree with TRBD1. Germline V gene lookup returns CDR1 LGHNA and CDR2 YNFKEQ. This CDR3 contains 14 residues. V dropped 2 bases and J dropped 11; count of bases not matched to a gene: 8.

The chain joins TRBV4-1 to TRBJ1-5; 9 nucleotides line up with TRBD1. Germline V gene sequence: CDR1 MGHRA, CDR2 YSYEKL. Trimming removed 6 bases from V and 1 base from J; junction bases left unmatched: 7. The CDR3 runs 16 residues. CDR3 region: CASRDIDRGSNQPQHF. The CDR3 nucleotides are TGCGCCAGCAGAGACATCGACAGGGGGAGCAATCAGCCCCAGCATTTT.

The gene calls are TRBV6-1 and TRBJ2-1, with 8 positions matching TRBD2. Germline V gene data show CDR1 as MNHNS and CDR2 as SASEGT. Losses at the gene ends were 4 bases for V and 3 bases for J; bases not matched to a gene: 5. The CDR3 extends over 15 amino acids. CDR3 coding DNA: TGTGCCAGCAGTGTACTGGCGGGAGGCTACAATGAGCAGTTCTTC. Translation: CASSVLAGGYNEQFF.

The rearrangement uses TRBV5-5 and TRBJ1-5; 7 bases map to TRBD1. Germline CDR1 is SGHKS and CDR2 is YYEKEE (reference sequence). V was pared by 2 bases and J by 7 bases, with 6 bases of the junction left unmatched. This CDR3 region has 14 residues. DNA of the CDR3: TGTGCCAGCAGCTTAGGACAGGCGGGACAGCCCCAGCATTTT. The encoded protein is CASSLGQAGQPQHF.

V is TRBV11-2 and J is TRBJ1-5; no definite D call. From germline, CDR1 is SGHAT and CDR2 FQNNGV. The V and J ends lost 3 bases and 0 bases respectively, with 21 bases between them. This CDR3 spans 19 amino acids. CDR3 in amino acids: CASSFPRVSQKNSNQPQHF. Written as DNA, the CDR3 is TGTGCCAGCAGCTTCCCACGGGTGTCGCAAAAAAATAGCAATCAGCCCCAGCATTTT. The variable domain in full, completed from reference TRBV11-2 and TRBJ1-5, reads EAGVAQSPRYKIIEKRQSVAFWCNPISGHATLYWYQQILGQGPKLLIQFQNNGVVDDSQLPKDRFSAERLKGVDSTLKIQPAKLEDSAVYLCASSFPRVSQKNSNQPQHFGDGTRLSIL.

The V call is TRBV7-2, the J call TRBJ1-1, with D possibly being TRBD1 (6 bases). Germline V gene data show CDR1 as SGHTA and CDR2 as FQGNSA. The CDR3 is 15 amino acids. Trimming took off 5 bases at V and 4 bases at J, with 17 bases between the two ends. The DNA for the CDR3 is TGTGCCAGCAGCAATGGCCGGGGGGCTGTCACTGAAGCTTTCTTT. This gives the protein CASSNGRGAVTEAFF.

The chain couples TRBV10-2 to TRBJ1-4; tentative D call: TRBD1 (5 bases). Trimming shortened V by 6 bases and J by 1 base, and 15 bases separated the two germline ends. Germline loops: CDR1 WSHSY, CDR2 SAAADI. The CDR3 length is 16 residues. The CDR3 DNA follows: TGCGCCAGCAGGATCCGGCAGGGAGGAACTAATGAAAAACTGTTTTTT. Encoded protein: CASRIRQGGTNEKLFF.

The V call is TRBV7-9, the J call TRBJ2-7; 7 nucleotides match TRBD1. This CDR3 region has 14 residues. Germline CDR1 is SEHNR and CDR2 is FQNEAQ (reference sequence). Trimming removed 4 bases from V and 6 bases from J; junction bases left unmatched: 9. The CDR3 sequence is CASSSNRGKREQYF. The CDR3 nucleotides read TGTGCCAGCAGCTCGAACAGGGGAAAGCGCGAGCAGTACTTC.

This chain connects TRBV18 to TRBJ1-1; 9 bases fit TRBD1. CDR3 length equals 16 residues. The V gene's germline CDR1 is KGHSH and CDR2 LQKENI. The V segment lost 6 bases and the J segment 2 bases; nucleotides outside the gene matches: 10. The CDR3 sequence: CASSHLQGATNTEAFF. The CDR3 DNA reads as TGTGCCAGCTCGCACTTACAGGGGGCGACCAACACTGAAGCTTTCTTT.

The chain combines TRBV18 with TRBJ2-5; 7 bases agree with TRBD2. The J call could be wrong; TRBJ2-7 is a better fit for the DNA end. The CDR3 sequence is 16 residues long. Germline V gives CDR1 KGHSH, CDR2 LQKENI. The CDR3 region has the DNA TGTGCCAGCTCACCCCCCCGGGGGAGGGATCCCTACGAGCAGTACTTC. Encoded protein: CASSPPRGRDPYEQYF.

Notes on this clone: At one boundary the junction diverges from the germline segment, which might be a read error. The chain carries TRBV15 and TRBJ1-4, with 9 bases fitting TRBD1. Germline assignment: CDR1 LNHNV and CDR2 YYDKDF (reference sequence). This CDR3 region has 12 residues. CDR3 DNA sequence: TGTGCCACCAGCAGAGATCGGGACAGGGCGATTTTT. The encoded protein is CATSRDRDRAIF.

The chain has TRBV6-1 and TRBJ1-5; perhaps TRBD1 as D (5 bases). From germline, CDR1 is MNHNS and CDR2 SASEGT. V lost 1 base, J lost 7 bases, and 14 bases lay in between. The CDR3 extends over 15 amino acids. The CDR3: CASSEDGHDGQPQHF. The CDR3 coding sequence is TGTGCCAGCAGTGAAGACGGACATGATGGCCAGCCCCAGCATTTT.

The CDR3 region has the DNA TGTGCCAGCAGCGTATACTATGACTCCGGAAACACCATATATTTT. Translating it yields CASSVYYDSGNTIYF. The chain combines TRBV9 with TRBJ1-3; D is unclear. Trimming took 1 base from V and 4 from J, leaving 12 bases between them. CDR3 length equals 15 residues. CDR1 is SGDLS, CDR2 YYNGEE, per germline. Full variable domain (missing parts from reference TRBV9 and TRBJ1-3): DSGVTQTPKHLITATGQRVTLRCSPRSGDLSVYWYQQSLDQGLQFLIQYYNGEERAKGNILERFSAQQFPDLHSELNLSSLELGDSALYFCASSVYYDSGNTIYFGEGSWLTVV.

The CDR3 coding sequence is TGTGCCAGCAGCAAAAGACAGAACTATGGCTACACCTTC. Its protein product is CASSKRQNYGYTF. This chain uses TRBV5-4 with TRBJ1-2, with a tentative D call TRBD1 (5 bases). The V gene lost 4 bases and the J gene lost 2 bases, with 9 bases spanning the gap. The germline V gene has CDR1 SGHNT and CDR2 YYREEE (reference sequence). The length of the CDR3 is 13 residues.

The table lists this clone with a count of one. The sample holds other DNA sequences that translate to the same CDR3. This rearrangement joins TRBV5-1 to TRBJ2-2, with 7 bases lining up with TRBD2. Germline CDR1 is SGHRS and CDR2 is YFSETQ. The V and J ends lost 4 bases and 2 bases, in that order; junction bases with no gene match: 8. The CDR3 has 16 amino acids. This CDR3 reads CASSLSGATNTGELFF. The CDR3 DNA is TGCGCCAGCAGCCTCAGCGGGGCGACAAACACCGGGGAGCTGTTTTTT.

The chain carries TRBV7-2 and TRBJ2-2; D gene ambiguous. The CDR3 covers 13 residues. Germline values: CDR1 SGHTA, CDR2 FQGNSA. The germline V and J ends were trimmed by 2 bases and 4 bases, with 5 bases remaining between them. The CDR3 sequence is CASSLTVTGELFF. In DNA form, the CDR3 reads TGTGCCAGCAGCTTAACAGTCACCGGGGAGCTGTTTTTT.

This clone was seen more than once but under ten times. The J gene is TRBJ1-6, the V gene TRBV2; 9 nucleotides align to TRBD1. The CDR3 has 14 residues. CDR1 and CDR2 from the germline V gene are SNHLY and FYNNEI. V gave up 5 bases and J gave up 10 bases; unmatched junction bases: 6. The DNA for the CDR3 is TGTGCCAGCAGTCCACAGGGGGCGCACTCACCCCTCCACTTT. Encoded protein: CASSPQGAHSPLHF.

The chain employs TRBV5-6 and TRBJ2-5; TRBD2 might be the D (5 bases). The germline CDR1 and CDR2 sequences are SGHDT and YYEEEE. The V gene lost 0 bases and the J gene lost 5 bases, with 11 bases spanning the gap. The CDR3 is 14 residues long. CDR3 nucleotides: TGTGCCAGCAGCTTGGGGGCCCGCGGGGAGACCCAGTACTTC. This sequence encodes CASSLGARGETQYF. Full variable domain (missing parts from reference TRBV5-6 and TRBJ2-5): DAGVTQSPTHLIKTRGQQVTLRCSPKSGHDTVSWYQQALGQGPQFIFQYYEEEERQRGNFPDRFSGHQFPNYSSELNVNALLLGDSALYLCASSLGARGETQYFGPGTRLLVL.

The V call is TRBV18, the J call TRBJ2-2, with 9 positions matching TRBD1. The CDR3 sequence is 17 residues long. The V gene end was trimmed by 3 bases and the J gene end by 5 bases; junction bases not matched to a gene: 10. Germline assignment: CDR1 KGHSH and CDR2 LQKENI. CDR3 region: CASSPPSGQGYTGELFF. DNA for the CDR3: TGTGCCAGCTCACCCCCCTCGGGACAGGGATATACCGGGGAGCTGTTTTTT.

CDR3 sequence: CASRRQLDTEAFF. CDR3 DNA sequence: TGTGCCAGCAGAAGACAGTTGGACACTGAAGCTTTCTTT. The chain is built from TRBV7-8 and TRBJ1-1, with D possibly being TRBD1 (5 bases). V was trimmed by 6 bases and J by 3 bases, leaving 11 bases between them. The CDR3 consists of 13 residues. Germline V gene data show CDR1 as SGHVS and CDR2 as FQNEAQ.

The chain employs TRBV4-1 and TRBJ2-2, with 7 bases fitting TRBD2. Germline V gene sequence: CDR1 MGHRA, CDR2 YSYEKL. With 4 bases clipped from V and 4 bases from J, the junction kept 6 bases outside the gene matches. The CDR3 is 15 residues long. The CDR3 region is CASSLRSSGTGELFF. The CDR3, as DNA: TGCGCCAGCAGCCTTCGATCTAGCGGCACCGGGGAGCTGTTTTTT.

The chain links TRBV14 to TRBJ1-2; 8 nucleotides agree with TRBD1. The CDR3 totals 14 residues. Trimming removed 3 bases from V and 4 bases from J; junction bases left unmatched: 4. CDR1 is SGHDN and CDR2 is FVKESK in the germline V gene. For the CDR3, the DNA is TGTGCCAGCAGCCATGACAGGGGTAGCTATGGCTACACCTTC. Translated, it gives CASSHDRGSYGYTF.

The chain joins TRBV7-2 to TRBJ1-4, with D unclear. This CDR3 contains 15 residues. Looked up from germline, CDR1 is SGHTA and CDR2 is FQGNSA. The V and J ends lost 5 bases and 7 bases respectively, with 17 bases between them. CDR3 protein: CASSPQAHVTEKLFF. The CDR3 DNA sequence: TGTGCCAGCAGCCCCCAGGCACACGTAACTGAAAAACTGTTTTTT.

The J gene is TRBJ2-7, the V gene TRBV6-1; tentative D call: TRBD1 (5 bases). CDR1 and CDR2 (germline): MNHNS, SASEGT. The CDR3 spans 13 residues. V shed 6 bases and J shed 4 bases, with 13 bases lying between them. The CDR3, as DNA: TGTGCCAGCAGCGTACAGGTGACTTACGAGCAGTACTTC. Its protein product is CASSVQVTYEQYF.

The table lists this clone with a count of one. In DNA form, the CDR3 reads TGTGCCAGCCTTAGCGGGGGGCCCTACAATGAGCAGTTCTTC. The encoded protein is CASLSGGPYNEQFF. The chain has TRBV6-6 and TRBJ2-1; 10 bases fit TRBD2. Germline lookup yields CDR1 MNHNY and CDR2 SVGAGI (reference sequence). This CDR3 is built from 14 residues. Trimming cost V 8 bases and J 2 bases; bases outside gene matches: 3.

This chain joins TRBV9 and TRBJ1-4, with 10 positions matching TRBD1. The V and J ends lost 2 bases and 8 bases, in that order; junction bases with no gene match: 9. Germline V gene lookup returns CDR1 SGDLS and CDR2 YYNGEE. The CDR3 sequence is 16 residues long. CDR3 protein: CASSVWGGTGDEKLFF. As DNA, the CDR3 is TGTGCCAGCAGCGTTTGGGGGGGGACAGGGGACGAAAAACTGTTTTTT. Combining the CDR3 with reference TRBV9 and TRBJ1-4 gives the whole variable domain DSGVTQTPKHLITATGQRVTLRCSPRSGDLSVYWYQQSLDQGLQFLIQYYNGEERAKGNILERFSAQQFPDLHSELNLSSLELGDSALYFCASSVWGGTGDEKLFFGSGTQLSVL.

The J gene is TRBJ1-5, the V gene TRBV10-1, with D hard to call. Trimming stripped 10 bases from V and 0 bases from J, with 16 bases between. Germline CDR1 WNHNN, CDR2 SYGVQD (reference sequence). The CDR3 sequence is 15 residues long. The CDR3 nucleotides are TGCGCCACCACCTTAGTAGCTTATAGCAATCAGCCCCAGCATTTT. It translates to CATTLVAYSNQPQHF.

The chain recombines TRBV6-1 with TRBJ2-3; D unclear. Germline CDR1 is MNHNS and CDR2 is SASEGT. The CDR3 extends over 15 amino acids. The V and J ends lost 1 base and 0 bases respectively, with 8 bases between them. CDR3 bases: TGTGCCAGCAGTGAAGTTTGGCAAAGCACAGATACGCAGTATTTT. Translation: CASSEVWQSTDTQYF.